This TCR beta chain was captured by sequencing in a study of T cell responses to AZD1222 COVID-19 vaccine. The repertoire was sequenced with immunoSEQ multiplex PCR; TCRdb's copy has only in-frame clones and lacks some. The sample holds under 130,000 clones; 90% are singletons and the top ten take more than 4.5%. Study outcomes and limitations: Among AZD1222 vaccinees, only five or six were seropositive at baseline. Donors skewed white British and female; clonal diversity was possibly underestimated. Spike as a whole was targeted by vaccine-associated CD4 TCRs, dominant at 160-218 and 743-854.

On this clone itself: Its antigen is undetermined.

Germline CDR1 is KGHSH and CDR2 is LQKENI. CDR3 length: 13 amino acids. Trimming pared 8 bases from V and 0 bases from J, leaving 10 bases between. This chain links TRBV18 with TRBJ1-1, with no clear D. Sequences were derived from peripheral blood, sampled on day 0 of AZD1222 vaccination. The TCR originated in an adult in good health. This CDR3 reads CASGSGLNTEAFF. Here the CDR3 DNA reads TGTGCCAGCGGATCGGGTTTGAACACTGAAGCTTTCTTT.